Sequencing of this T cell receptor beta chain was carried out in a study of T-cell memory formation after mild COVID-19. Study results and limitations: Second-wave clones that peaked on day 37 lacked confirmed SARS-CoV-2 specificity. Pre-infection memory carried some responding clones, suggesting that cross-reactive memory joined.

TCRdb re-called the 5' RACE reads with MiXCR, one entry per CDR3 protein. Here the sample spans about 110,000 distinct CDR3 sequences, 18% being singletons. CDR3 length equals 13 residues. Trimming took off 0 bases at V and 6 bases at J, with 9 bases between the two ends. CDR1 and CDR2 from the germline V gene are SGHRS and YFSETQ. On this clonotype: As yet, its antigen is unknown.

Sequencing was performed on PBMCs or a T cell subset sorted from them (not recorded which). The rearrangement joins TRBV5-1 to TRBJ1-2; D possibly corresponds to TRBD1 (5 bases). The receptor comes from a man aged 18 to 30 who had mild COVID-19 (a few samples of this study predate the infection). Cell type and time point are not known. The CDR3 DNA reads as TGCGCCAGCAGCTTGGCTTCCAGGGATGGCTACACCTTC. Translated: CASSLASRDGYTF.